This entry is about one T cell receptor beta chain. This clonotype appeared a single time. No antigen is known for it. Base quality data are lacking; no much larger clone is found one base away. A lone read is weak support. This sample is drawn from a study of CD8+CD57+ T cells in acquired aplastic anemia listed by TCRdb under 2018. Concerning the study at large: Extracted DNA from sorted CD4+ and CD8+ cells averaged approximately 3 ug, ranging from roughly 0.2 to 30 ug. A CD8+CD57+ expansion meant a frequency higher than the mean frequency seen in healthy subjects.

Broader findings and caveats from the paper: CD8+ Simpson's diversity did not differ significantly between patients and healthy controls (P=0.060). Although 25 to 30 CD8+ CDR3 sequences were shared by patients and controls, these sequences appeared highly expressed in patients and within the immunodominant clones of patients.

Profiling of TCR beta VDJ combinations and CDR3 sequences used genomic DNA as the template. An Illumina HiSeq 2000 was used for TCR repertoire sequencing. Processing in the source paper ran as follows. TRBV/TRBJ rearrangement plots, CDR3 size and DJ length profiles, and Simpson's diversity index were used to evaluate the repertoires. The most abundant DNA sequence in the deep sequencing data was defined as the immunodominant clone. CDR3 amino acid sequences were screened for sharing across subjects and were compared with published repertoires and the VDJdb database. The public reads were reprocessed in TCRdb via fastp at Q25 and MiXCR, keeping in-frame beta chains. Rows are combined by CDR3 protein, so each entry shows the most common genes and DNA. It is TCRdb's table, rather than the study itself, that gives the V and J calls and clone size. The sample data list approximately 200,000 distinct CDR3 sequences, and 40% to 60% of these were observed just once. 15% to 20% of the sample is taken by the ten largest.

Flow cytometry had shown CD8+CD57+ cell expansion in the patients selected for sequencing. Severe acquired aplastic anemia was diagnosed in all patients according to International Study of Aplastic Anemia and Agranulocytosis and Camitta criteria. No therapy had been received by the patients at the time of blood sampling. TCR repertoires of sorted CD4+ and CD8+ blood T cells from severe aplastic anemia patients and healthy subjects were deep-sequenced in the study. In the USA, patient enrollment took place under clinicaltrials.gov protocols 00001620, 01623167, 00001397, 00071045, 00081523 and 00961064. Ficoll-Paque density gradient centrifugation was used to isolate peripheral blood mononuclear cells. Before DNA extraction, CD4+ and CD8+ T cells were sorted by FACS or by magnetic beads. Sequencing was carried out using sorted CD4+, CD8+, or CD8+CD57+ T cells (not recorded which) from PBMCs. This clonotype originated in a human donor with aplastic anemia.

Read as DNA, the sequence is TGCAGTGCCACCCAGGGACTAGCGGGACCATTGGGGCACAATGAGCAGTTCTTC. The translation is CSATQGLAGPLGHNEQFF. The rearrangement joined TRBV20-1 to TRBJ2-1; the junction holds 13 bases that match TRBD2. The CDR1 and CDR2 encoded by the germline V gene (reference sequence) are DFQATT and SNEGSKA. There are 18 amino acids in the CDR3, from cysteine to phenylalanine inclusive. Only CDR3 DNA is held: 54 bases, read in frame from base 1. The junction shows trimming of 6 bases on V and 5 bases on J, and the gene matches do not reach 16 bases of it.